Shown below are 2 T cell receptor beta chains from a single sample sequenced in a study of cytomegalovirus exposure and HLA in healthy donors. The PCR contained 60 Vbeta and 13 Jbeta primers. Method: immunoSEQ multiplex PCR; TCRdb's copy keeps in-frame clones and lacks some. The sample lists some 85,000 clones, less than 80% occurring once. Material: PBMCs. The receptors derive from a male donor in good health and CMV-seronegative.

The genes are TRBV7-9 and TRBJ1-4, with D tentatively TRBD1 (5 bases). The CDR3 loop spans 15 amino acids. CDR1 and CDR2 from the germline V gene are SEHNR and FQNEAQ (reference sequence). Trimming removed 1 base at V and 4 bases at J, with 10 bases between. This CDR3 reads CASSLGQGLNEKLFF. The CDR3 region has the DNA TGTGCCAGCAGCTTAGGGCAGGGCCTTAATGAAAAACTGTTTTTT.

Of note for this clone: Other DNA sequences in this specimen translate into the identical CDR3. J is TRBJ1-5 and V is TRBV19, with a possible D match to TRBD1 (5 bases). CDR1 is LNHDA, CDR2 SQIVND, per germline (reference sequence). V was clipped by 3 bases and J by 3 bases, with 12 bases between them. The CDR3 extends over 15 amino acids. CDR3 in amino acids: CASSMAGRFNQPQHF. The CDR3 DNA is TGTGCCAGTAGTATGGCAGGGCGGTTCAATCAGCCCCAGCATTTT.